Presented here are 15 T cell receptor beta chains from one specimen sequenced in a study of cytomegalovirus exposure and HLA in healthy donors. The PCR employed 60 Vbeta primers together with 13 Jbeta primers. Data came from immunoSEQ multiplex PCR; TCRdb stores just in-frame clones and leaves some out. This repertoire shows hundreds of thousands of clones, roughly 90% found once; its top ten account for roughly 2%. The sequenced sample was PBMCs. The receptors shown here come from a woman aged 18-29 years in good health and CMV-seronegative.

The chain is built from TRBV5-6 and TRBJ2-7; D possibly corresponds to TRBD1 (5 bases). This CDR3 spans 13 amino acids. Trimming pared 0 bases from V and 3 bases from J, leaving 7 bases between. From germline, CDR1 is SGHDT and CDR2 YYEEEE. CDR3 amino acids: CASSLGGDYEQYF. The DNA of the CDR3 is TGTGCCAGCAGCTTGGGGGGCGACTACGAGCAGTACTTC.

The chain links TRBV4-2 to TRBJ1-3; 7 nucleotides align to TRBD1. Looked up from germline, CDR1 is LGHNA and CDR2 is YNFKEQ. The junction had 14 bases not matched to a gene; V was cut back by 1 base and J by 2 bases. The CDR3 is 19 residues long. The CDR3 region is CASSQGGNRGERAGNTIYF. The CDR3 DNA follows: TGTGCCAGCAGCCAAGGAGGGAACAGGGGAGAGAGGGCTGGAAACACCATATATTTT.

This clone came up once. The chain's CDR3 is CASSVGEAGGEQYF. CDR3 sequence (DNA): TGTGCCAGCAGCGTAGGGGAGGCTGGGGGCGAGCAGTACTTC. This chain joins TRBV9 and TRBJ2-7; TRBD2 might be the D (6 bases). V lost 0 bases and J 6 bases, leaving 13 bases between the germline ends. This CDR3 region has 14 residues. The germline V gene encodes CDR1 SGDLS and CDR2 YYNGEE.

This chain connects TRBV13 to TRBJ2-7; 7 bases line up with TRBD1. The CDR3 length is 17 residues. From germline, CDR1 is PRHDT and CDR2 FYEKMQ (reference sequence). Losses at the gene ends were 3 bases for V and 6 bases for J; bases not matched to a gene: 17. The chain's CDR3 is CASSFYTGADSLSEQYF. CDR3 in DNA: TGTGCCAGCAGCTTTTACACAGGGGCCGATAGCCTCTCCGAGCAGTACTTC.

V gene TRBV15 combines with J gene TRBJ1-4; maybe TRBD1 (6 bases). The V gene's germline CDR1 is LNHNV and CDR2 YYDKDF (reference sequence). Between the trimmed V and J ends, which lost 0 bases and 3 bases, there was a span of 8 bases. This CDR3 spans 15 amino acids. In nucleotides, the CDR3 is TGTGCCACCAGCAGAGAACAGGGTTCTAATGAAAAACTGTTTTTT. It codes for CATSREQGSNEKLFF.

This chain connects TRBV7-9 to TRBJ1-2, with no clear D. V shed 7 bases and J shed 6 bases, with 18 bases lying between them. The CDR3 runs to 14 residues. The germline gives CDR1 SEHNR, CDR2 FQNEAQ (reference sequence). CDR3 residues: CASTPSGSGDGYTF. The CDR3 nucleotides are TGTGCCAGCACCCCGTCGGGGTCTGGCGATGGCTACACCTTC.

The chain recombines TRBV18 with TRBJ2-3; TRBD2 might be the D (5 bases). With 4 bases removed from V and 0 bases from J, the gap between germline ends came to 11 bases. The germline CDR1 and CDR2 sequences are KGHSH and LQKENI. The CDR3 length is 15 residues. CDR3 coding DNA: TGTGCCAGCTCACTCGGACTCGATAGCACAGATACGCAGTATTTT. Translation: CASSLGLDSTDTQYF.

The V and J genes are TRBV7-2 and TRBJ2-7; 12 bases are shared with TRBD2. Germline CDR1 is SGHTA and CDR2 is FQGNSA. This CDR3 has 15 residues. With 5 bases clipped from V and 2 bases from J, the junction kept 4 bases outside the gene matches. As DNA, the CDR3 is TGTGCCAGCAGCGTAAGGACTAGCGGGGCCTACGAGCAGTACTTC. This translates into CASSVRTSGAYEQYF.

The chain couples TRBV4-1 to TRBJ2-3; TRBD2 matches 8 bases. Germline values: CDR1 MGHRA, CDR2 YSYEKL. V dropped 2 bases and J dropped 3; count of bases not matched to a gene: 7. This CDR3 spans 16 amino acids. The CDR3 DNA reads TGCGCCAGCAGCCAAAAAGCGGGGGCGGGGACAGATACGCAGTATTTT. It yields the protein CASSQKAGAGTDTQYF.

This clone appeared many times. V is TRBV11-2 and J is TRBJ1-2, with TRBD1 matching over 7 bases. The V and J ends lost 4 bases and 4 bases, in that order; junction bases with no gene match: 9. CDR1 and CDR2 from the germline V gene are SGHAT and FQNNGV. The CDR3 sequence is 15 residues long. The CDR3 loop reads CASSSLGGGSYGYTF. CDR3 coding DNA: TGTGCCAGCAGCTCACTAGGGGGCGGAAGCTATGGCTACACCTTC. Supplemented by reference TRBV11-2 and TRBJ1-2, the full variable domain reads EAGVAQSPRYKIIEKRQSVAFWCNPISGHATLYWYQQILGQGPKLLIQFQNNGVVDDSQLPKDRFSAERLKGVDSTLKIQPAKLEDSAVYLCASSSLGGGSYGYTFGSGTRLTVV.

The chain joins TRBV9 to TRBJ2-5; 8 positions match TRBD1. Losses at the gene ends were 4 bases for V and 6 bases for J; bases not matched to a gene: 11. The germline CDR1 and CDR2 sequences are SGDLS and YYNGEE. The CDR3 is made up of 15 amino acids. In DNA, the CDR3 is TGTGCCAGCAGCCCCCGAGGACAGGGTGGGAAGACCCAGTACTTC. This codes for CASSPRGQGGKTQYF.

With regard to this clone: One junction end disagrees with the germline gene, perhaps due to a read error. The chain uses TRBV19 and TRBJ1-2; 7 positions match TRBD1. The germline gives CDR1 LNHDA, CDR2 SQIVND (reference sequence). The CDR3 covers 11 residues. The CDR3 nucleotides read TGTGCCAGTAGGAGGGGGCGGAGCACCTACTTC. It specifies CASRRGRSTYF.

In this sample, this clone turned up once. The rearrangement uses TRBV9 and TRBJ2-5; TRBD2 is a possible D gene (6 bases). Germline values: CDR1 SGDLS, CDR2 YYNGEE. Between the trimmed V and J ends, which lost 0 bases and 2 bases, there was a span of 8 bases. This CDR3 contains 14 residues. The CDR3, as DNA: TGTGCCAGCAGCGTAGGCGGGGTGCAAGAGACCCAGTACTTC. It specifies CASSVGGVQETQYF.

J is TRBJ1-3 and V is TRBV2; no firm D call. Germline V lookup: CDR1 SNHLY, CDR2 FYNNEI. Trimming pared 4 bases from V and 0 bases from J, leaving 10 bases between. The CDR3 length is 15 residues. CDR3 sequence reads: CASSGEDDSGNTIYF. Here the CDR3 DNA reads TGTGCCAGCAGTGGGGAGGACGACTCTGGAAACACCATATATTTT.

This clone occurred once. A read error may account for a junction end that differs from germline. This chain links TRBV2 with TRBJ2-7; TRBD2 aligns across 10 bases. The CDR3 is 13 residues long. The germline V gene has CDR1 SNHLY and CDR2 FYNNEI. The CDR3, as DNA: TGTGCCAGCAGTGAAGAAAGGGCGAGCGGGGGGGCCTTC. As protein: CASSEERASGGAF.